Sequencing of this TCR beta chain was carried out in a study of Graves' ophthalmopathy and Graves' hyperthyroidism. In its sample, this clonotype was seen a few times. The target antigen is unknown. V was pared by 1 base and J by 4 bases, with 15 bases between. Germline-derived CDR1 and CDR2 are SGHRS and YFSETQ. The CDR3 contains 15 residues. Findings of the study overall: Most thyroid clonotypes expanded beyond 0.001 frequency were also found in blood.

Amplified TCR beta CDR3 regions were obtained using RNA transcripts as template. RT-PCR in the first round used HTBI primers; a second-round multiplex PCR followed. TCRdb re-called the multiplex PCR reads through MiXCR, storing one row per CDR3 protein. The sample has around 470,000 distinct CDR3 sequences, over 13% seen once. The sequence was obtained from a young woman with Graves' ophthalmopathy. The chain has TRBV5-1 and TRBJ2-7; D might be TRBD1 or TRBD2, each matching 5 bases. Material: blood. CDR3 sequence: CASSLIGTQEYEQYF. The CDR3 region has the DNA TGCGCCAGCAGCTTGATCGGGACCCAAGAGTACGAGCAGTACTTC.